This T cell receptor (beta chain) was retrieved from a study of cytomegalovirus exposure and HLA in healthy donors. This CDR3 spans 13 amino acids. The germline V gene has CDR1 SGHRS and CDR2 YFSETQ. Trimming removed 0 bases at V and 7 bases at J, with 10 bases between. Assay used: immunoSEQ multiplex PCR; TCRdb lists only in-frame clones, some missing. The sample lists fewer than 250,000 clones; roughly 88% were seen once. The clonotype originates from a woman between 18 and 29 years old in good health and CMV-seronegative. Material: PBMCs. V usage is TRBV5-1 and J usage is TRBJ1-1, with D hard to call. The CDR3 spells CASSLDTGNEAFF. DNA for the CDR3: TGCGCCAGCAGCTTGGACACGGGGAATGAAGCTTTCTTT.